This TCR beta chain was identified during a study of blood T cell repertoires in COVID-19. Original handling: By means of reference gene primer amplification, nucleated cell counts were estimated. Profiled with immunoSEQ multiplex PCR; TCRdb holds only in-frame clones, not every one. The DNA was the basis for D and trimming; V, J and clone size are from that table. Here the sample spans about 200,000 clones, 65% to 90% being singletons. Only a few counts were recorded for this clone. With V trimmed by 3 bases and J by 4 bases, 0 bases remained unmatched. Germline V gives CDR1 SNHLY, CDR2 FYNNEI. The CDR3 sequence is 14 residues long.

The source is a woman aged 40 to 49 with acute COVID-19. The sequenced sample consisted of PBMCs or T cells enriched from blood (not recorded which). V is TRBV2 and J is TRBJ2-2; 9 positions agree with TRBD1. CDR3 DNA: TGTGCCAGCAGTGAGACAGGGGGCACCGGGGAGCTGTTTTTT. Its protein is CASSETGGTGELFF.